The T cell receptor beta chain described here comes from a study of T cells in Graves' hyperthyroidism and ophthalmopathy (dated 2019 in TCRdb). Notes on the research overall: Peripheral blood was collected at initial diagnosis, before any treatment. Whether ophthalmopathy could be predicted prospectively was tested in an independent validation cohort made up of 18 to 20 hyperthyroidism patients plus 17 patients who later progressed to ophthalmopathy. Thyroid tissue and blood T-cell repertoires from about six Graves' hyperthyroidism patients were also compared in the study. TCR V-J signatures able to tell the groups apart were searched for in a discovery cohort of some 97 patients, of whom fewer than 45 had Graves' ophthalmopathy and around 56 had stable Graves' hyperthyroidism. After sampling, hyperthyroidism patients received methimazole starting at 30 mg daily, and ophthalmopathy patients received high-dose intravenous methylprednisolone. The 100 or so discovery patients were randomly divided into training and test sets at a 7:3 ratio. The paper reports TCR Vbeta CDR3 sequencing of approximately 140 peripheral blood samples: under 45 ophthalmopathy, roughly 80 hyperthyroidism and some 17 progressor patients.

CDR3 length: 12 amino acids, cysteine to phenylalanine. Only the CDR3 DNA stays, 36 bases, in frame from base 1. Deletion took 9 bases off V and 0 bases off J, with a span of 3 bases between the germline ends. Sequences MNHNS (CDR1) and SASEGT (CDR2) are obtained from the germline V gene. This clonotype was detected only once. Its target antigen remains unknown. One base away there is no much larger clone; base qualities are not given. One read alone is a weak basis. TCR beta CDR3 regions were amplified from RNA transcripts. A first-round RT-PCR of the TCR CDR3 used the HTBI primer set with the Qiagen OneStep RT-PCR kit. Libraries were constructed in a second round of multiplex PCR, after which size selection and purification were performed. Paired-end sequencing of the libraries was performed with 100 bp reads on an Illumina HiSeq2000. The study's own analysis went as follows. SOAPnuke was used to process the raw data, removing reads that contained adapters or uncalled bases, had a mean Phred below 15, or lacked an exact match to the constant primer or identifier. High-quality paired reads were merged using COPE v1.2.5, and each unique nucleotide sequence was defined as a clonotype. MiTCR v1.1 was used to align the clonotypes against IMGT TRBV, TRBD and TRBJ reference segments. The analysis included only V-J combinations with a frequency above 0.0001, which together covered 99.2% of the repertoires. The TCS score was defined as F50 (clonal expansion) divided by E x V (chaos), with BLOSUM62-based TCRdist calculated between CDR3 peptides within each V-J. Welch's t-statistics and random forest reduced 450 to 600 V-J features to 10 to 15, which were used in a naive Bayes classifier (R e1071). TCRdb cleaned the public reads at Q25 with fastp, built clones with MiXCR and kept in-frame beta chains. Rows matching on CDR3 protein sequence are summarized as one entry with the most common DNA and genes. The V and J calls and clone size are TCRdb's, not the authors'. The sample profile shows about 570,000 distinct CDR3 sequences; 12% to 15% of them were found once. Approximately 15% of the sample comes from the top ten.

What the research found in general, with its limitations: A 13 V-J signature model separated ophthalmopathy from stable hyperthyroidism, with approximately 87% sensitivity and roughly 84% specificity in cross-validation and 80%/75% in testing. No statistical method was used to set the sample size in advance, and investigators knew the group allocation. Blood samples also contained most of the expanded thyroid clonotypes (frequency above 0.001), which suggests that blood repertoires may reflect thyroid immune responses. During validation, the model predicted progression to ophthalmopathy a median of approximately six months ahead of onset, with around 71% sensitivity and under 85% specificity.

Stable Graves' hyperthyroidism was defined as the absence of progression to ophthalmopathy over 18 months of follow-up. Hyperthyroidism patients were newly diagnosed, had a disease duration of under 2 months, and were aged 18 to 65 years. Exclusion was applied to patients with uncontrolled infections, other autoimmune diseases, pregnancy or lactation. Diagnoses were based on clinical symptoms, serum thyroxine and TRAb, thyroid ultrasound and orbital computed tomography. PBMCs were isolated from around 10 ml of fresh peripheral blood by Ficoll-Paque density gradient centrifugation. Total RNA was extracted using Trizol reagent, and RNA quality was assessed on an Agilent 2100 Bioanalyzer.

Input material: blood. The receptor chain draws on TRBV6-1 and TRBJ2-6; the D gene is not confidently resolved. The receptor comes from a woman aged 40 to 50 with Graves' hyperthyroidism. The CDR3 corresponds to CASNSGANVLTF. The nucleotide sequence is TGTGCCAGTAACTCTGGGGCCAACGTCCTGACTTTC.